A single sample is the source of the 27 T cell receptor beta chains below, sequenced in a study of CD8+CD57+ T cells in acquired aplastic anemia. The template for TCR beta VDJ and CDR3 sequence profiling was genomic DNA. TCRdb re-analysed the reads in MiXCR, keeping a single row per CDR3 protein. The table lists approximately 380,000 distinct CDR3 sequences, around 72% of them singletons. The specimen sequenced was sorted CD4+, CD8+, or CD8+CD57+ T cells (not recorded which) from PBMCs. These receptors were obtained from a human donor in good health, serving as a control.

Note on this clonotype: It is likely a read error, because the conserved phenylalanine at the end of the CDR3 is missing. The DNA is left out, because the CDR3 cannot be placed on it with certainty; the CDR3 is given as TCRdb lists it. The chain links TRBV9 to TRBJ1-1; whether TRBD1, the table's D call, matches the DNA was not checked. Germline V lookup: CDR1 SGDLS, CDR2 YYNGEE. The CDR3 extends over 12 residues, inclusive of both ends. CDR3 amino acids: CASRLGAFETFL.

To note about this clonotype: A junction end diverges from the germline sequence, so it may reflect a read error. The J gene is TRBJ2-7, the V gene TRBV20-1; TRBD1 aligns across 9 bases. This CDR3 has 11 amino acids. Germline values: CDR1 DFQATT, CDR2 SNEGSKA (reference sequence). The CDR3 DNA reads as TGCAGTGCTAGGTGTGGGGACAGGGAAAACTTC. Protein sequence: CSARCGDRENF.

V gene TRBV14 combines with J gene TRBJ2-1, with a tentative D call TRBD1 (6 bases). Germline V gene lookup returns CDR1 SGHDN and CDR2 FVKESK. Trimming pared 4 bases from V and 9 bases from J, leaving 16 bases between. The CDR3 has 14 amino acids. CDR3 in amino acids: CASSRTQGWGEQFF. The CDR3 bases are TGTGCCAGCAGCCGAACACAGGGATGGGGTGAGCAGTTCTTC.

This clonotype has at least ten counts. The J gene is TRBJ1-4, the V gene TRBV11-2; D is possibly TRBD1 (5 bases). CDR3 length equals 15 residues. The germline V and J ends were trimmed by 0 bases and 5 bases, with 10 bases remaining between them. CDR1 is SGHAT, CDR2 FQNNGV, per germline. Written as DNA, the CDR3 is TGTGCCAGCAGCTTAGATAGGGGAAGGAATGAAAAACTGTTTTTT. Amino acids: CASSLDRGRNEKLFF.

This clonotype showed up just once. This rearrangement joins TRBV7-2 to TRBJ1-2; no definite D call. Deletions cut 5 bases from V and 6 bases from J, with 16 bases between. Germline CDR1 is SGHTA and CDR2 is FQGNSA. This CDR3 spans 14 amino acids. CDR3 loop: CASSPRAHSHGYTF. Here the CDR3 DNA reads TGTGCCAGCAGCCCGAGGGCGCACAGTCATGGCTACACCTTC.

This clonotype was seen a single time. An end of the junction does not agree with germline; a read error may underlie this. The V call is TRBV7-2, the J call TRBJ1-1, with D tentatively TRBD1 (6 bases). The V gene's germline CDR1 is SGHTA and CDR2 FQGNSA. This CDR3 region has 14 residues. The CDR3 here is CASSPDSLYTDAFF. The CDR3 nucleotides read TGTGCCAGCAGCCCGGACAGCTTGTACACTGATGCTTTCTTT. Variable domain in full (rest from reference TRBV7-2 and TRBJ1-1): GAGVSQSPSNKVTEKGKDVELRCDPISGHTALYWYRQSLGQGLEFLIYFQGNSAPDKSGLPSDRFSAERTGGSVSTLTIQRTQQEDSAVYLCASSPDSLYTDAFFGQGTRLTVV.

In the case of this clonotype: The junction departs from the called germline gene at one end, perhaps through a read error. The chain joins TRBV29-1 to TRBJ1-2; D not resolved. This CDR3 contains 13 residues. Germline-derived CDR1 and CDR2 are SQVTM and ANQGSEA. CDR3: CCVDNKYNYGYTF. The CDR3 coding sequence is TGCTGCGTTGATAACAAGTACAACTATGGCTACACCTTC. Full variable domain (missing parts from reference TRBV29-1 and TRBJ1-2): SAVISQKPSRDICQRGTSLTIQCQVDSQVTMMFWYRQQPGQSLTLIATANQGSEATYESGFVIDKFPISRPNLTFSTLTVSNMSPEDSSIYLCCVDNKYNYGYTFGSGTRLTVV.

V is TRBV7-6 and J is TRBJ2-7; 9 bases agree with TRBD2. This CDR3 contains 14 residues. Unmatched junction bases numbered 4, after V lost 3 bases and J lost 4 bases. The germline CDR1 and CDR2 sequences are SGHVS and FNYEAQ. The CDR3: CASSFGLAGYEQYF. The CDR3 nucleotides are TGTGCCAGCAGCTTTGGCCTAGCGGGGTACGAGCAGTACTTC.

This clonotype has a count of ten or more. The rearrangement uses TRBV19 and TRBJ1-2; weak D call: TRBD1 (5 bases). Trimming cost V 3 bases and J 4 bases, with 15 bases left between them. Germline V gives CDR1 LNHDA, CDR2 SQIVND (reference sequence). The CDR3 sequence is 15 residues long. The CDR3 DNA reads as TGTGCCAGTAGTATCTTAGGCAGGGAGGGCTATGGCTACACCTTC. Translation gives CASSILGREGYGYTF.

This clonotype was observed once. The chain links TRBV20-1 to TRBJ2-5, with D possibly being TRBD1 or TRBD2 (5 bases each). The CDR3 has 12 residues. Germline CDR1 is DFQATT and CDR2 is SNEGSKA (reference sequence). Between the trimmed V and J ends, which lost 6 bases and 12 bases, there was a span of 20 bases. CDR3 residues: CSAGSSGANEYF. The CDR3 nucleotides read TGCAGTGCGGGGAGCTCTGGGGCCAACGAGTACTTC.

The J gene is TRBJ1-1, the V gene TRBV12-3 or TRBV12-4; no clear D gene. The CDR3 extends over 12 amino acids. Trimming took off 5 bases at V and 0 bases at J, with 4 bases between the two ends. This chain's CDR3 is CASSTMNTEAFF. DNA of the CDR3: TGTGCCAGCAGTACCATGAACACTGAAGCTTTCTTT.

V is TRBV11-2 and J is TRBJ1-2, with D uncertain. Germline assignment: CDR1 SGHAT and CDR2 FQNNGV. This CDR3 is 16 amino acids long. Trimming stripped 1 base from V and 6 bases from J, with 18 bases between. The CDR3 region is CASSLVGIVKVDGYTF. The CDR3 DNA follows: TGTGCCAGCAGCTTAGTTGGGATTGTGAAGGTTGATGGCTACACCTTC.

The genes are TRBV2 and TRBJ2-7; D not certain. In germline, CDR1 is SNHLY, CDR2 FYNNEI. V was trimmed by 6 bases and J by 12 bases, leaving 24 bases between them. The CDR3 has 14 residues. In DNA, the CDR3 is TGTGCCAGCAGCTTAACTCCAATTAGTGACAAGCTGTACTTC. Protein: CASSLTPISDKLYF.

The rearrangement links TRBV7-2 to TRBJ1-2; possible D gene TRBD1, 6 bases. Between the trimmed V and J ends, which lost 0 bases and 13 bases, there was a span of 21 bases. CDR1 SGHTA and CDR2 FQGNSA come from the germline V gene. The CDR3 sequence is 15 residues long. The CDR3 bases are TGTGCCAGCAGCTTAGCGGGGGGGCCGGCTGAGGAGTTCACCTTC. Protein sequence: CASSLAGGPAEEFTF. The full variable domain, in which reference TRBV7-2 and TRBJ1-2 provide the parts outside the CDR3, is GAGVSQSPSNKVTEKGKDVELRCDPISGHTALYWYRQSLGQGLEFLIYFQGNSAPDKSGLPSDRFSAERTGGSVSTLTIQRTQQEDSAVYLCASSLAGGPAEEFTFGSGTRLTVV.

This chain links TRBV4-1 with TRBJ2-3, with unresolved D. With 6 bases removed from V and 8 bases from J, the gap between germline ends came to 18 bases. The CDR3 contains 14 residues. Germline V gene sequence: CDR1 MGHRA, CDR2 YSYEKL. The CDR3, as DNA: TGCGCCAGCAGTGATCCTCATGTCAGGTCTACGCAGTATTTT. It translates to CASSDPHVRSTQYF.

The table lists this clonotype with a few counts. This sequence joins TRBV2 and TRBJ2-5; maybe TRBD1 (6 bases). The CDR3 length is 15 residues. The germline V gene has CDR1 SNHLY and CDR2 FYNNEI. Deletions cut 6 bases from V and 2 bases from J, with 16 bases between. The CDR3 is CASRSRGLSQETQYF. CDR3 DNA: TGTGCCAGCAGAAGCAGGGGCCTCTCTCAAGAGACCCAGTACTTC.

V gene TRBV19 combines with J gene TRBJ2-5; the D gene is possibly TRBD1 (6 bases). V was shortened by 4 bases and J by 2 bases, with 8 bases between the two germline ends. CDR1 LNHDA and CDR2 SQIVND come from the germline V gene (reference sequence). The CDR3 runs 13 residues. As DNA, the CDR3 is TGTGCCAGTAGTAGACAGGAACAAGAGACCCAGTACTTC. This translates into CASSRQEQETQYF.

This clonotype was recorded at least ten times. V usage is TRBV3-1 and J usage is TRBJ2-1; D is unresolved. With 2 bases removed from V and 8 bases from J, the gap between germline ends came to 4 bases. The CDR3 spans 11 residues. The germline gives CDR1 LGHDT, CDR2 YNNKEL (reference sequence). CDR3: CASSQSHEQFF. The CDR3 DNA follows: TGTGCCAGCAGCCAAAGTCATGAGCAGTTCTTC.

This rearrangement joins TRBV6-6 to TRBJ1-6; D is uncertain. The CDR3 extends over 9 amino acids. The V and J ends lost 4 bases and 18 bases respectively, with 7 bases between them. The germline gives CDR1 MNHNY, CDR2 SVGAGI (reference sequence). CDR3: CASSSDPHF. The CDR3 bases are TGTGCCAGCAGTTCAGACCCCCACTTT.

A remark on this clonotype: One end of the junction fails to match germline, which may point to a read error. This rearrangement joins TRBV7-3 to TRBJ2-3; unclear D gene. From germline, CDR1 is SGHTA and CDR2 FQGTGA. This CDR3 is 14 amino acids long. Here the CDR3 DNA reads TGTGCCAGCAGTTTCGGCACTTACACACATACGTTCGATTTT. Its protein is CASSFGTYTHTFDF.

This clonotype has at least ten counts. This chain joins TRBV3-1 and TRBJ2-3; D uncertain. Germline V gene data show CDR1 as LGHDT and CDR2 as YNNKEL (reference sequence). The length of the CDR3 is 15 residues. Trimming stripped 0 bases from V and 4 bases from J, with 11 bases between. The CDR3 protein is CASSQDGTSADTQYF. In DNA form, the CDR3 reads TGTGCCAGCAGCCAAGATGGTACAAGTGCAGATACGCAGTATTTT.

This clonotype was seen once. This chain connects TRBV6-1 to TRBJ2-7; 11 bases line up with TRBD1. This CDR3 is 13 amino acids long. The ends lost 6 bases at V and 5 bases at J; junction bases unmatched: 3. Per germline, CDR1 MNHNS and CDR2 SASEGT. For the CDR3, the DNA is TGTGCCAGCAGAGGACAGGGGGCCCACGAGCAGTACTTC. It specifies CASRGQGAHEQYF.

In regard to this clonotype: The junction departs from the called germline gene at one end, perhaps through a read error. The genes are TRBV7-2 and TRBJ2-3; D is possibly TRBD1 (5 bases). The germline V gene has CDR1 SGHTA and CDR2 FQGNSA. There are 15 residues in the CDR3. This CDR3 reads CASSPGELVTDRQYF. CDR3 DNA sequence: TGTGCCAGCAGTCCAGGCGAGTTAGTGACAGATAGGCAGTATTTT.

Many counts were recorded for this clonotype. The chain combines TRBV6-5 with TRBJ1-3; 9 bases agree with TRBD1. Germline V CDR1 and CDR2: MNHEY, SVGAGI. This CDR3 is built from 15 residues. The V and J ends lost 5 bases and 3 bases, in that order; junction bases with no gene match: 5. CDR3 residues: CASSRPGQGGNTIYF. The CDR3 DNA sequence: TGTGCCAGCAGTCGTCCGGGACAGGGTGGAAACACCATATATTTT.

V gene TRBV29-1 combines with J gene TRBJ1-2; TRBD1 matches at 7 bases. Germline V gene lookup returns CDR1 SQVTM and CDR2 ANQGSEA. V trimming: 3 bases; J trimming: 8 bases; junction bases outside the gene matches: 12. CDR3 size: 14 residues. The DNA for the CDR3 is TGCAGCGTTGATCCCGGGGAAGGGACAGACGGCTACACCTTC. Residues: CSVDPGEGTDGYTF.

CDR3 nucleotides: TGCAGTGCCGTCCCGGTTAAGGGGGTATACAATGAGCAGTTCTTC. This gives the protein CSAVPVKGVYNEQFF. The rearrangement uses TRBV20-1 and TRBJ2-1; tentative D call: TRBD1 (6 bases). Germline-derived CDR1 and CDR2 are DFQATT and SNEGSKA (reference sequence). The V and J ends lost 6 bases and 4 bases respectively, with 19 bases between them. There are 15 residues in the CDR3.

The chain carries TRBV10-3 and TRBJ2-2, with D hard to call. CDR1 ENHRY and CDR2 SYGVKD come from the germline V gene. Between the trimmed V and J ends, which lost 2 bases and 4 bases, there was a span of 8 bases. This CDR3 is 14 amino acids long. The CDR3 loop reads CAISEIPSTGELFF. The CDR3 bases are TGTGCCATCAGTGAGATCCCCAGCACCGGGGAGCTGTTTTTT.